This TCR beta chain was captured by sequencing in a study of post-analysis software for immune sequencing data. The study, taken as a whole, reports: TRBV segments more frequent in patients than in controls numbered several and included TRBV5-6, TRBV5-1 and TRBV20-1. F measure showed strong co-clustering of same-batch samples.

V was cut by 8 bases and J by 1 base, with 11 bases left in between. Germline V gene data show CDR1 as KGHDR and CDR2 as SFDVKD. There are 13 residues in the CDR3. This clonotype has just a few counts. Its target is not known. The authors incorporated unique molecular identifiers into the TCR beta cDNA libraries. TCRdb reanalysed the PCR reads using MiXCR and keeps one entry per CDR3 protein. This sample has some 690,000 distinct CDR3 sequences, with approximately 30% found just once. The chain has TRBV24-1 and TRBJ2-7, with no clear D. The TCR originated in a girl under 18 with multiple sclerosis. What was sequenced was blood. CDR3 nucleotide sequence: TGTGCCACCAAATGGGCACTATCCTACGAGCAGTACTTC. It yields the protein CATKWALSYEQYF.